The T cell receptor beta chain described here comes from a study of a mutant IDH1 vaccine in newly diagnosed glioma. Study context: Following radiotherapy alone, or alongside temozolomide cycles, vaccination was started after an interval of 4-6 weeks. Therapy received beforehand was radiotherapy, temozolomide, or both, with most patients given both.

As concerns this clone: Its antigen is unknown.

TCRdb keeps only in-frame clones here, not all; method: immunoSEQ multiplex PCR. The data show tens of thousands of clones, about 81% seen once. As for time point: week 47, end of study. Vaccination comprised doses that each held 300 ug of mutant IDH1 20-mer peptide, plus topical imiquimod. Patients in the study were vaccinated eight times, receiving shots in weeks 1, 3, 5, 7, 11, 15, 19 and 23. The CDR3 totals 14 residues. Per the germline V gene, CDR1 is GTSNPN and CDR2 is SVGIG (reference sequence). Trimming removed 3 bases from V and 5 bases from J; junction bases left unmatched: 8. This TCR was sampled from a woman younger than 45 with glioma. Some clones in this sample may be carry-over from other donors' samples. The chain uses TRBV30 and TRBJ2-7, with TRBD1 matching 9 bases. The starting material was PBMCs, obtained from a glioma patient whose treatment included an IDH1 peptide vaccine. CDR3 coding DNA: TGTGCCTGGAGACCCCCCGGGACAGGGAACGAGCAGTACTTC. This sequence encodes CAWRPPGTGNEQYF.